This TCR beta chain was recorded in a study of blood T cells in healthy people across ages. Alongside a J-beta primer mix, a sample-barcoded 5' primer served in a second PCR lasting 7 to 11 cycles. TCRdb itself ran the 5' RACE reads through MiXCR, one entry per CDR3 protein. The repertoire holds about 1.1 million distinct CDR3 sequences, approximately 38% seen once, with under 15% in the top ten. With 10 bases removed from V and 2 bases from J, the gap between germline ends came to 15 bases. The CDR3 contains 14 residues. Germline V lookup: CDR1 SNHLY, CDR2 FYNNEI. As regards this clonotype: Its antigen is as yet unknown.

Broader study findings: PBMCs went unsorted, and a conclusive naive versus antigen-experienced comparison was therefore prevented. Unknown donor CMV status possibly confounded expanded clonotype changes.

Sequencing was done on a sample of blood. The genes are TRBV2 and TRBJ2-1; D unclear. The receptor was isolated from a man in his late teens or twenties in good health. The CDR3 DNA sequence: TGTGCCACCCAGTCCCGGGCAGCCTACAATGAGCAGTTCTTC. Protein product: CATQSRAAYNEQFF.